Below, 23 T cell receptor beta chains from the same sample are listed, as sequenced in a study of regulatory T cells in long-lasting Graves disease. The time point denotes: persistent/refractory GD, antithyroid drugs over 5 years with positive TRAb. Extracted RNA from PBMCs served as the source of the TCR library. Through Arm-PCR of CDR3 regions and iRepertoire HTBI primers, TCR beta libraries were built. Each CDR3 protein gets one entry after TCRdb re-called the multiplex PCR reads with MiXCR. The sample carries more than 650,000 distinct CDR3 sequences, 25% to 35% recorded once. Specimen: peripheral blood mononuclear cells (PBMCs), collected when the disease was refractory, from a patient treated with antithyroid drugs. Source of these receptors: a female donor with Graves disease.

In its sample, this clonotype was seen many times. The chain is built from TRBV6-1 and TRBJ1-1; D is unresolved. The CDR3 loop spans 11 amino acids. V was pared by 7 bases and J by 6 bases, with 9 bases between. CDR1 is MNHNS and CDR2 is SASEGT in the germline V gene. This CDR3 is CASNQFAEAFF. The CDR3 DNA follows: TGTGCCAGCAACCAATTCGCTGAAGCTTTCTTT.

The chain uses TRBV18 and TRBJ1-6, with D possibly being TRBD1 (5 bases). There are 15 residues in the CDR3. V lost 3 bases, J lost 14 bases, and 20 bases lay in between. Looked up from germline, CDR1 is KGHSH and CDR2 is LQKENI. The CDR3 reads CASSPPTSGRNTLHF. The CDR3 coding sequence is TGTGCCAGCTCACCGCCAACGTCAGGGAGGAACACCCTCCACTTT.

The genes are TRBV6-5 and TRBJ1-2; TRBD1 matches at 10 bases. The CDR3 consists of 17 residues. V shed 2 bases and J 4 bases; nucleotides not matched to a gene: 10. Germline V gene lookup returns CDR1 MNHEY and CDR2 SVGAGI. The CDR3 nucleotides read TGTGCCAGCAGTTACGCAGGGACAGGGGACTTCTCCTATGGCTACACCTTC. Protein sequence: CASSYAGTGDFSYGYTF.

This clonotype was found many times. V usage is TRBV11-2 and J usage is TRBJ1-2, with 7 bases identical to TRBD1. Germline CDR1 reads SGHAT; CDR2 reads FQNNGV. The CDR3 runs to 13 residues. V gave up 5 bases and J gave up 3 bases; unmatched junction bases: 3. The CDR3 DNA reads as TGTGCCAGCAGCCATGGGACAGACTATGGCTACACCTTC. Translating gives CASSHGTDYGYTF.

V gene TRBV19 combines with J gene TRBJ2-1; 11 bases are shared with TRBD2. The J segment lost 5 bases and the V segment lost 5 bases, leaving 8 bases of the junction unmatched. The CDR3 length is 16 residues. In germline, CDR1 is LNHDA, CDR2 SQIVND (reference sequence). CDR3 residues: CASSPAGLAVHNEQFF. The CDR3, as DNA: TGTGCCAGTAGTCCGGCGGGACTAGCGGTACACAATGAGCAGTTCTTC. Full variable domain (outside the CDR3, taken from reference TRBV19 and TRBJ2-1): DGGITQSPKYLFRKEGQNVTLSCEQNLNHDAMYWYRQDPGQGLRLIYYSQIVNDFQKGDIAEGYSVSREKKESFPLTVTSAQKNPTAFYLCASSPAGLAVHNEQFFGPGTRLTVL.

This clonotype occurred many times. The rearrangement links TRBV12-3 or TRBV12-4 to TRBJ1-2; 9 positions match TRBD1. This CDR3 has 14 residues. Trimming took 1 base from V and 8 from J; bases not matched to a gene: 5. The CDR3 spells CASSLDRTGVGYTF. CDR3 nucleotides: TGTGCCAGCAGTTTAGATAGGACAGGGGTCGGCTACACCTTC.

This clonotype was found many times. J is TRBJ1-1 and V is TRBV11-2; D is ambiguous. V gave up 3 bases and J gave up 6 bases, with 11 bases separating them. In germline, CDR1 is SGHAT, CDR2 FQNNGV. The CDR3 contains 13 residues. The CDR3 protein is CASSFARSAEAFF. CDR3 DNA: TGTGCCAGCAGCTTCGCCCGTTCTGCTGAAGCTTTCTTT. Full variable domain (rest looked up from reference TRBV11-2 and TRBJ1-1): EAGVAQSPRYKIIEKRQSVAFWCNPISGHATLYWYQQILGQGPKLLIQFQNNGVVDDSQLPKDRFSAERLKGVDSTLKIQPAKLEDSAVYLCASSFARSAEAFFGQGTRLTVV.

V and J are TRBV20-1 and TRBJ1-5; TRBD1 is a possible D gene (6 bases). The V end lost 3 bases, the J end lost 0 bases, and 15 bases lay between the germline ends. Per germline, CDR1 DFQATT and CDR2 SNEGSKA (reference sequence). The CDR3 has 16 amino acids. The CDR3 reads CSASGGGAYSNQPQHF. CDR3 nucleotide sequence: TGCAGTGCTAGTGGCGGGGGCGCCTATAGCAATCAGCCCCAGCATTTT.

This sequence joins TRBV5-1 and TRBJ1-1; a possible D gene is TRBD1 (6 bases). This CDR3 region has 15 residues. V lost 3 bases and J lost 3, with 15 bases in between. The V gene's germline CDR1 is SGHRS and CDR2 YFSETQ. As DNA, the CDR3 is TGCGCCAGCAGCTGGAATCAAGGGGGGTACACTGAAGCTTTCTTT. Amino acids: CASSWNQGGYTEAFF.

The V call is TRBV11-2, the J call TRBJ2-5, with D perhaps assigned TRBD1 or TRBD2 (5 bases each). V was shortened by 1 base and J by 4 bases, with 19 bases between the two germline ends. CDR1 is SGHAT and CDR2 is FQNNGV in the germline V gene. The CDR3 sequence is 17 residues long. CDR3 in DNA: TGTGCCAGCAGCTTAGGTAGCTATGGGGGAAGGAGAGAGACCCAGTACTTC. Its protein product is CASSLGSYGGRRETQYF.

The chain carries TRBV6-2 or TRBV6-3 and TRBJ1-5; no reliable D call. Trimming removed 0 bases from V and 6 bases from J, with 6 bases in between. The CDR3 consists of 13 residues. Looked up from germline, CDR1 is MNHEY and CDR2 is SVGEGT. The DNA for the CDR3 is TGTGCCAGCAGTTACTCGAACAGTCAGCCCCAGCATTTT. This encodes CASSYSNSQPQHF.

The rearrangement links TRBV5-6 to TRBJ2-1; tentatively, D is TRBD2 (6 bases). V lost 0 bases and J 8 bases, leaving 12 bases between the germline ends. The CDR3 length is 14 residues. Germline CDR1 SGHDT, CDR2 YYEEEE. CDR3 protein: CASSLDLAWDEQFF. CDR3 coding DNA: TGTGCCAGCAGCTTGGATCTAGCGTGGGATGAGCAGTTCTTC.

This clonotype was seen a handful of times. V is TRBV6-5 and J is TRBJ2-5; 10 bases are shared with TRBD2. J lost 5 bases, V lost 0 bases, and 6 bases had no gene match. Looked up from germline, CDR1 is MNHEY and CDR2 is SVGAGI. The CDR3 covers 16 residues. The CDR3 loop reads CASSYSLAGAGETQYF. CDR3 coding DNA: TGTGCCAGCAGTTACTCCCTAGCGGGAGCGGGGGAGACCCAGTACTTC.

V is TRBV11-2 and J is TRBJ2-2; 9 bases map to TRBD2. There are 17 residues in the CDR3. V lost 3 bases to trimming and J lost 3 bases; unmatched junction nucleotides: 8. Germline V CDR1 and CDR2: SGHAT, FQNNGV. The CDR3: CASSFPIAGADTGELFF. For the CDR3, the DNA is TGTGCCAGCAGCTTCCCCATAGCGGGAGCTGACACCGGGGAGCTGTTTTTT.

The sample holds many counts of this clonotype. In DNA form, the CDR3 reads TGTGCCAGCAGTTCCAGTGTGTCCTACGAGCAGTACTTC. It specifies CASSSSVSYEQYF. This chain connects TRBV6-5 to TRBJ2-7; D is unresolved. V was trimmed by 4 bases and J by 1 base, leaving 8 bases between them. The CDR3 totals 13 residues. Germline V gene sequence: CDR1 MNHEY, CDR2 SVGAGI.

This clonotype has a handful of counts. The rearrangement uses TRBV11-2 and TRBJ2-7; D gene uncertain. The V gene lost 5 bases and the J gene lost 0 bases, with 11 bases spanning the gap. This CDR3 region has 14 residues. CDR1 is SGHAT, CDR2 FQNNGV, per germline. The CDR3 here is CASSPRLRSYEQYF. The CDR3 nucleotides are TGTGCCAGCAGCCCCCGCCTTCGCTCCTACGAGCAGTACTTC. Complete variable domain (other parts from reference TRBV11-2 and TRBJ2-7): EAGVAQSPRYKIIEKRQSVAFWCNPISGHATLYWYQQILGQGPKLLIQFQNNGVVDDSQLPKDRFSAERLKGVDSTLKIQPAKLEDSAVYLCASSPRLRSYEQYFGPGTRLTVT.

This clonotype appeared a few times. V is TRBV12-3 or TRBV12-4 and J is TRBJ2-3; 13 nucleotides align to TRBD2. This CDR3 spans 17 amino acids. V dropped 3 bases and J dropped 6; count of bases not matched to a gene: 9. The CDR3 here is CASSLGFRTSGSDTQYF. The CDR3 DNA follows: TGTGCCAGCAGTTTGGGTTTCAGGACTAGCGGGAGCGATACGCAGTATTTT.

The chain joins TRBV12-3 or TRBV12-4 to TRBJ2-3; 10 nucleotides align to TRBD2. The CDR3 has 16 amino acids. The V gene end was trimmed by 5 bases and the J gene end by 3 bases; junction bases not matched to a gene: 8. The CDR3 nucleotides are TGTGCCAGCAGTCCCTTAGCGGGAGGAATGACAGATACGCAGTATTTT. Its protein product is CASSPLAGGMTDTQYF.

The chain links TRBV15 to TRBJ1-5; D not certain. Germline assignment: CDR1 LNHNV and CDR2 YYDKDF (reference sequence). CDR3 length equals 12 residues. V lost 1 base and J lost 5, with 3 bases in between. This chain's CDR3 is CATSRVDQPQHF. The CDR3 DNA reads as TGTGCCACCAGCAGAGTCGATCAGCCCCAGCATTTT. The full variable domain, with the rest looked up from reference TRBV15 and TRBJ1-5, is DAMVIQNPRYQVTQFGKPVTLSCSQTLNHNVMYWYQQKSSQAPKLLFHYYDKDFNNEADTPDNFQSRRPNTSFCFLDIRSPGLGDTAMYLCATSRVDQPQHFGDGTRLSIL.

This clonotype was seen only a few times. The J gene is TRBJ2-2, the V gene TRBV19, with D possibly called TRBD1 or TRBD2 (7 bases each). Germline loops: CDR1 LNHDA, CDR2 SQIVND (reference sequence). The V and J ends lost 6 bases and 5 bases respectively, with 22 bases between them. The CDR3 totals 17 residues. CDR3 sequence: CASSPGGGGSRTGELFF. The CDR3 DNA reads TGTGCCAGTAGCCCAGGGGGAGGCGGGAGTCGAACCGGGGAGCTGTTTTTT.

To note about this clonotype: With a far larger clone one base away, a read error is the likely cause. Likely a read error: the CDR3 ends without its conserved phenylalanine or tryptophan. The chain links TRBV6-6 to TRBJ1-2; D is undetermined. Germline values: CDR1 MNHNY, CDR2 SVGAGI (reference sequence). The length of the CDR3 is 16 residues. Between the trimmed V and J ends, which lost 4 bases and 5 bases, there was a span of 20 bases. The CDR3 here is CASSLARRTMIYGYTL. The CDR3 coding sequence is TGTGCCAGCAGTTTAGCGCGACGGACCATGATTTATGGCTACACCCTC.

The chain combines TRBV5-1 with TRBJ1-6; 9 bases line up with TRBD1. The CDR3 totals 14 residues. Losses at the gene ends were 5 bases for V and 5 bases for J; bases not matched to a gene: 2. Germline CDR1 reads SGHRS; CDR2 reads YFSETQ. CDR3 coding DNA: TGCGCCAGCAGAAGGGACAGGGATAATTCACCCCTCCACTTT. Encoded protein: CASRRDRDNSPLHF.

About this clonotype itself: Relative to the germline gene, one junction end is altered; a read error may explain this. The genes are TRBV27 and TRBJ2-6, with D perhaps being TRBD1 or TRBD2 (6 bases each). The CDR3 has 15 residues. Germline V gene sequence: CDR1 MNHEY, CDR2 SMNVEV (reference sequence). CDR3 bases: TGTGCCACCGGGACACTAGCCTCTGGGGCCGACGTCCTGACTTTC. Its translation: CATGTLASGADVLTF.